Following are 27 T cell receptor beta chains from one sample sequenced in a study of blood T cell repertoires in COVID-19 (dated by TCRdb to 2020 to 2021). Preparation of the library involved the immunoSEQ multiplex PCR assay. As stored in TCRdb, this immuneACCESS dataset retains in-frame rearrangements with V and J assigned. A fraction of the clones does not appear; measured against another copy, unresolved V genes explain less than half of the discrepancy, and the remainder lacks a known reason. The sample yields hundreds of thousands of clones; 90% were counted once. The ten largest clones add up to around 4.5% of the sample. Material for sequencing was PBMCs or T cells enriched from blood (not recorded which). Receptors were obtained from a woman aged 18-29 years with acute COVID-19.

The rearrangement links TRBV27 to TRBJ1-5; no clear D gene. Germline-derived CDR1 and CDR2 are MNHEY and SMNVEV (reference sequence). V was pared by 3 bases and J by 1 base, with 10 bases between. This CDR3 has 15 amino acids. The CDR3 DNA reads as TGTGCCAGCAGTTTGTGGGGAGGGAGCAATCAGCCCCAGCATTTT. Protein product: CASSLWGGSNQPQHF.

This chain links TRBV6-5 with TRBJ1-2; no clear D. Trimming removed 7 bases at V and 8 bases at J, with 14 bases between. In germline, CDR1 is MNHEY, CDR2 SVGAGI. The CDR3 has 12 amino acids. The CDR3: CASTGMYGGYTF. The CDR3, as DNA: TGTGCCAGCACCGGGATGTACGGCGGCTACACCTTC.

The chain combines TRBV28 with TRBJ1-5, with TRBD1 identical over 7 bases. This CDR3 is 13 amino acids long. V gave up 8 bases and J gave up 3 bases; unmatched junction bases: 4. The germline gives CDR1 MDHEN, CDR2 SYDVKM. Written as DNA, the CDR3 is TGTGCCAGCTGGGGGACAGTCAATCAGCCCCAGCATTTT. Amino acids: CASWGTVNQPQHF.

The table lists this clone with a count of one. Here the CDR3 reads CASSLGGLEETQYF. In nucleotides, the CDR3 is TGCGCCAGCAGCTTGGGGGGACTAGAGGAGACCCAGTACTTC. V is TRBV5-1 and J is TRBJ2-5; 8 bases are shared with TRBD2. Germline V gives CDR1 SGHRS, CDR2 YFSETQ. The CDR3 is 14 residues long. The V gene end was trimmed by 0 bases and the J gene end by 5 bases; junction bases not matched to a gene: 3. The variable domain in full, completed from reference TRBV5-1 and TRBJ2-5, reads KAGVTQTPRYLIKTRGQQVTLSCSPISGHRSVSWYQQTPGQGLQFLFEYFSETQRNKGNFPGRFSGRQFSNSRSEMNVSTLELGDSALYLCASSLGGLEETQYFGPGTRLLVL.

The rearrangement uses TRBV27 and TRBJ2-1; TRBD1 is a possible D gene (6 bases). V was trimmed by 3 bases and J by 10 bases, leaving 19 bases between them. CDR1 and CDR2 from the germline V gene are MNHEY and SMNVEV (reference sequence). The CDR3 is made up of 15 amino acids. The CDR3 loop reads CASSFAAGESREQFF. CDR3 sequence (DNA): TGTGCCAGCAGTTTTGCAGCAGGGGAAAGTAGAGAGCAGTTCTTC.

The chain carries TRBV19 and TRBJ1-6, with 9 bases identical to TRBD1. This CDR3 has 15 amino acids. The V gene's germline CDR1 is LNHDA and CDR2 SQIVND (reference sequence). V shed 5 bases and J 10 bases; nucleotides not matched to a gene: 9. The CDR3 region has the DNA TGTGCCAGTAGTCTCCCGGGACAGGGAAAATCACCCCTCCACTTT. Translating gives CASSLPGQGKSPLHF.

The CDR3 protein is CAIDSGRPTEAFF. The DNA of the CDR3 is TGCGCCATCGACTCAGGGAGGCCCACTGAAGCTTTCTTT. The J gene is TRBJ1-1, the V gene TRBV5-1; D is perhaps TRBD1 (5 bases). Germline values: CDR1 SGHRS, CDR2 YFSETQ. V was trimmed by 9 bases and J by 4 bases, leaving 16 bases between them. The CDR3 length is 13 residues.

This chain uses TRBV28 with TRBJ1-2, with D unresolved. The CDR3 length is 14 residues. Germline CDR1 MDHEN, CDR2 SYDVKM. Trimming shortened V by 6 bases and J by 5 bases, and 16 bases separated the two germline ends. The CDR3 DNA reads as TGTGCCAGCAGCCCTAAGTCGAGGAAGTATGGCTACACCTTC. Residues: CASSPKSRKYGYTF.

This rearrangement joins TRBV20-1 to TRBJ2-7; TRBD2 aligns across 7 bases. Germline loops: CDR1 DFQATT, CDR2 SNEGSKA (reference sequence). With 0 bases clipped from V and 9 bases from J, the junction kept 2 bases outside the gene matches. The CDR3 runs 11 residues. CDR3 residues: CSARDGRGQYF. In DNA form, the CDR3 reads TGCAGTGCTAGAGATGGGAGGGGGCAGTACTTC.

A word on this clone: At one of its ends the junction is not consistent with the germline gene, which may arise from a read error. Here the CDR3 reads CASSLVFRGRLNSPLHF. CDR3 nucleotides: TGTGCCAGCAGCTTGGTTTTTAGGGGGCGGCTTAATTCGCCCCTCCACTTT. The rearrangement joins TRBV5-5 to TRBJ1-6, with 7 bases identical to TRBD1. Germline V lookup: CDR1 SGHKS, CDR2 YYEKEE (reference sequence). This CDR3 region has 17 residues.

The chain combines TRBV5-6 with TRBJ1-1; D gene unclear. Trimming removed 3 bases at V and 1 base at J, with 4 bases between. CDR3 length: 12 residues. CDR1 and CDR2 from the germline V gene are SGHDT and YYEEEE. CDR3 in DNA: TGTGCCAGCAGCTGGGCGAACACTGAAGCTTTCTTT. Translated, it gives CASSWANTEAFF.

J is TRBJ2-7 and V is TRBV28; 7 bases line up with TRBD1. Germline V lookup: CDR1 MDHEN, CDR2 SYDVKM. Trimming removed 1 base from V and 3 bases from J; junction bases left unmatched: 6. The CDR3 covers 15 residues. The CDR3 protein is CASSLLRYRGYEQYF. For the CDR3, the DNA is TGTGCCAGCAGTTTATTGAGGTACAGGGGCTACGAGCAGTACTTC.

The rearrangement links TRBV5-5 to TRBJ2-1; maybe TRBD2 (6 bases). This CDR3 comprises 14 residues. Trimming cost V 7 bases and J 7 bases, with 18 bases left between them. The germline gives CDR1 SGHKS, CDR2 YYEKEE (reference sequence). CDR3 residues: CASEEGRAWNEQFF. DNA for the CDR3: TGTGCCAGCGAGGAGGGCAGGGCGTGGAATGAGCAGTTCTTC.

CDR3 sequence reads: CASSVAVASGYNEQFF. In DNA, the CDR3 is TGTGCCAGCAGCGTAGCTGTGGCTAGCGGGTACAATGAGCAGTTCTTC. The chain couples TRBV9 to TRBJ2-1, with 8 positions matching TRBD2. CDR3 length equals 16 residues. CDR1 SGDLS and CDR2 YYNGEE come from the germline V gene. The V and J ends lost 0 bases and 4 bases, in that order; junction bases with no gene match: 6. Complete variable domain (other parts from reference TRBV9 and TRBJ2-1): DSGVTQTPKHLITATGQRVTLRCSPRSGDLSVYWYQQSLDQGLQFLIQYYNGEERAKGNILERFSAQQFPDLHSELNLSSLELGDSALYFCASSVAVASGYNEQFFGPGTRLTVL.

The genes are TRBV9 and TRBJ1-2; possible D gene TRBD1, 6 bases. Germline CDR1 and CDR2: SGDLS and YYNGEE. The CDR3 contains 16 residues. The germline V and J ends were trimmed by 3 bases and 4 bases, with 19 bases remaining between them. The CDR3, as DNA: TGTGCCAGCAGCGCACAAAGTCAGGGGCCTGTCTATGGCTACACCTTC. Its translation is CASSAQSQGPVYGYTF.

This clone occurred once. V gene TRBV6-5 combines with J gene TRBJ1-1, with TRBD1 matching over 9 bases. The CDR3 is made up of 16 amino acids. J lost 5 bases, V lost 2 bases, and 9 bases had no gene match. Germline loops: CDR1 MNHEY, CDR2 SVGAGI. The chain's CDR3 is CASSYVPGQGRTEAFF. The CDR3 DNA follows: TGTGCCAGCAGTTACGTACCGGGACAGGGTCGAACTGAAGCTTTCTTT.

Remarks on this clone: This sample also contains other DNA sequences that code for the same CDR3. This chain connects TRBV27 to TRBJ2-7; TRBD2 matches at 7 bases. With V trimmed by 0 bases and J by 1 base, 3 bases remained unmatched. Germline CDR1 is MNHEY and CDR2 is SMNVEV (reference sequence). This CDR3 has 15 residues. The chain's CDR3 is CASSLSGGSSYEQYF. CDR3 nucleotides: TGTGCCAGCAGTTTATCCGGCGGGAGTTCCTACGAGCAGTACTTC.

This chain joins TRBV18 and TRBJ2-2; a weak D match, TRBD1 (5 bases). This CDR3 has 16 amino acids. The V end was cut by 6 bases, the J end by 2 bases, with 16 bases between. The germline gives CDR1 KGHSH, CDR2 LQKENI. The CDR3 reads CASSLKGQGNTGELFF. The CDR3 bases are TGTGCCAGCTCCTTAAAGGGGCAGGGAAACACCGGGGAGCTGTTTTTT.

CDR3 residues: CASSSPTGTSGTNEQFF. Here the CDR3 DNA reads TGTGCCAGCAGTTCGCCTACCGGGACTAGCGGGACCAATGAGCAGTTCTTC. The chain couples TRBV28 to TRBJ2-1, with TRBD2 identical over 13 bases. Trimming at V came to 4 bases and at J to 6 bases, leaving 9 bases not matched to a gene. The CDR3 contains 17 residues. Germline CDR1 and CDR2: MDHEN and SYDVKM.

The chain joins TRBV6-5 to TRBJ1-1; D gene uncertain. The CDR3 extends over 14 amino acids. Looked up from germline, CDR1 is MNHEY and CDR2 is SVGAGI. Trimming cost V 6 bases and J 2 bases, with 13 bases left between them. CDR3 in amino acids: CASRIRLINTEAFF. CDR3 DNA sequence: TGTGCCAGCAGGATAAGACTGATTAACACTGAAGCTTTCTTT.

V and J are TRBV5-1 and TRBJ2-2; D perhaps matches TRBD2 (6 bases). The CDR3 is 15 residues long. The germline V gene encodes CDR1 SGHRS and CDR2 YFSETQ. Trimming took 4 bases from V and 3 from J, leaving 13 bases between them. The CDR3 here is CASSLTTSYTGELFF. DNA of the CDR3: TGCGCCAGCAGCCTGACTACTAGCTACACCGGGGAGCTGTTTTTT.

The chain joins TRBV4-1 to TRBJ2-7; D is uncertain. Germline V gives CDR1 MGHRA, CDR2 YSYEKL. V lost 1 base to trimming and J lost 0 bases, with 7 bases between them. The CDR3 has 14 amino acids. The CDR3 is CASSQVHSSYEQYF. For the CDR3, the DNA is TGCGCCAGCAGCCAAGTTCATAGCTCCTACGAGCAGTACTTC.

V gene TRBV27 combines with J gene TRBJ2-5; D unclear. The CDR3 is made up of 13 amino acids. Germline lookup yields CDR1 MNHEY and CDR2 SMNVEV (reference sequence). V was clipped by 0 bases and J by 5 bases, with 7 bases between them. The CDR3 reads CASSLSGWETQYF. The CDR3 nucleotides are TGTGCCAGCAGTTTATCCGGGTGGGAGACCCAGTACTTC.

The chain employs TRBV2 and TRBJ1-5; 9 positions agree with TRBD1. The CDR3 is 18 amino acids. CDR1 and CDR2 from the germline V gene are SNHLY and FYNNEI. The junction had 9 bases not matched to a gene; V was cut back by 3 bases and J by 0 bases. Here the CDR3 reads CASSDGTGNLYSNQPQHF. The CDR3 nucleotides read TGTGCCAGCAGTGACGGGACAGGGAACCTATATAGCAATCAGCCCCAGCATTTT. The variable domain in full, with the rest retrieved from reference TRBV2 and TRBJ1-5, is EPEVTQTPSHQVTQMGQEVILRCVPISNHLYFYWYRQILGQKVEFLVSFYNNEISEKSEIFDDQFSVERPDGSNFTLKIRSTKLEDSAMYFCASSDGTGNLYSNQPQHFGDGTRLSIL.

The rearrangement uses TRBV9 and TRBJ1-2; weak D call: TRBD1 (5 bases). Looked up from germline, CDR1 is SGDLS and CDR2 is YYNGEE. The CDR3 is made up of 14 amino acids. V was shortened by 3 bases and J by 4 bases, with 13 bases between the two germline ends. The CDR3 region is CASSDRLASYGYTF. CDR3 nucleotide sequence: TGTGCCAGCAGCGACAGGTTGGCGTCCTATGGCTACACCTTC. Full variable domain (missing parts from reference TRBV9 and TRBJ1-2): DSGVTQTPKHLITATGQRVTLRCSPRSGDLSVYWYQQSLDQGLQFLIQYYNGEERAKGNILERFSAQQFPDLHSELNLSSLELGDSALYFCASSDRLASYGYTFGSGTRLTVV.

This chain uses TRBV7-2 with TRBJ2-3, with D possibly being TRBD2 (6 bases). CDR1 SGHTA and CDR2 FQGNSA come from the germline V gene. Trimming pared 5 bases from V and 1 base from J, leaving 16 bases between. There are 16 residues in the CDR3. The CDR3 coding sequence is TGTGCCAGCAGCCCTACTGCGGCTAGCGGCACAGATACGCAGTATTTT. Amino acids: CASSPTAASGTDTQYF.

The V and J genes are TRBV6-6 and TRBJ2-3, with 13 bases identical to TRBD2. V was clipped by 5 bases and J by 6 bases; unmatched bases: 8. Germline CDR1 reads MNHNY; CDR2 reads SVGAGI (reference sequence). This CDR3 comprises 16 residues. The CDR3 DNA sequence: TGTGCCAGCAGTCACCGACTAGCGGGAGGAAGGGATACGCAGTATTTT. Encoded protein: CASSHRLAGGRDTQYF.